This entry lists 27 T cell receptor beta chains sequenced from one sample in a study of radiation and T cells in renal cell carcinoma. Described time point: blood 4 weeks post-SBRT, at nephrectomy. The treatment: 15 Gy SBRT to primary tumor, nephrectomy 4 weeks later. Data came from immunoSEQ multiplex PCR; TCRdb stores just in-frame clones and leaves some out. Found here are around 100,000 clones, approximately 82% of them singletons; the top ten hold about 7.2%. The sequenced sample was blood, obtained from a patient whose treatment included radiotherapy and nephrectomy. These receptors were taken from a man between 60 and 75 years old with renal cell carcinoma.

The V call is TRBV14, the J call TRBJ2-7; 8 bases match TRBD1. The CDR3 loop spans 14 amino acids. The junction had 7 bases not matched to a gene; V was cut back by 5 bases and J by 4 bases. CDR1 and CDR2 (germline): SGHDN, FVKESK. The CDR3 region is CASSVTGTGYEQYF. The CDR3 nucleotides are TGTGCCAGCAGCGTTACCGGGACAGGATACGAGCAGTACTTC.

The CDR3 region has the DNA TGTGCCAGCAGCTTGTCCCAGGGAGGAGACACTGAAGCTTTCTTT. Translating it yields CASSLSQGGDTEAFF. This chain joins TRBV7-9 and TRBJ1-1, with D maybe TRBD1 (5 bases). Germline V gene sequence: CDR1 SEHNR, CDR2 FQNEAQ (reference sequence). The CDR3 totals 15 residues. Trimming removed 3 bases at V and 3 bases at J, with 14 bases between.

The chain carries TRBV27 and TRBJ1-1, with D tentatively TRBD1 (6 bases). The germline V gene encodes CDR1 MNHEY and CDR2 SMNVEV (reference sequence). The CDR3 runs 13 residues. V was shortened by 5 bases and J by 6 bases, with 13 bases between the two germline ends. CDR3 nucleotides: TGTGCCAGCAGTCTCGACAGGTACGCTGAAGCTTTCTTT. Amino acids: CASSLDRYAEAFF.

J is TRBJ2-7 and V is TRBV6-5; D remains unclear. CDR3 length: 15 residues. Germline CDR1 is MNHEY and CDR2 is SVGAGI. Trimming took off 5 bases at V and 7 bases at J, with 21 bases between the two ends. The CDR3 DNA follows: TGTGCCAGCAGTCACCAACGGACGCGAGATGTAGAGCAGTACTTC. Protein: CASSHQRTRDVEQYF.

This chain connects TRBV15 to TRBJ2-1, with D hard to call. V dropped 0 bases and J dropped 7 bases, with 13 bases sitting between them. The germline V gene has CDR1 LNHNV and CDR2 YYDKDF (reference sequence). CDR3 size: 15 residues. CDR3 protein: CATSRDPLFGNEQFF. CDR3 DNA: TGTGCCACCAGCAGAGATCCTTTATTCGGTAATGAGCAGTTCTTC.

The chain carries TRBV11-2 and TRBJ2-7, with TRBD2 matching 9 bases. This CDR3 comprises 15 residues. The V gene's germline CDR1 is SGHAT and CDR2 FQNNGV. Trimming removed 5 bases from V and 3 bases from J; junction bases left unmatched: 8. Written as DNA, the CDR3 is TGTGCCAGCAGCCCACTTAGCGGGAGCTTCTACGAGCAGTACTTC. Translating gives CASSPLSGSFYEQYF.

This CDR3 is CASSQRDKGVGYPEAFF. CDR3 sequence (DNA): TGCGCCAGCAGCCAAAGGGATAAAGGGGTGGGTTATCCTGAAGCTTTCTTT. The chain employs TRBV4-1 and TRBJ1-1, with D perhaps TRBD1 (5 bases). CDR3 length: 17 amino acids. Germline values: CDR1 MGHRA, CDR2 YSYEKL. Trimming took off 2 bases at V and 6 bases at J, with 22 bases between the two ends.

The count of this clone is one. Other nucleotide sequences from this sample produce the same CDR3. The rearrangement uses TRBV5-1 and TRBJ2-3, with TRBD1 matching 7 bases. V dropped 5 bases and J dropped 3; count of bases not matched to a gene: 3. Germline values: CDR1 SGHRS, CDR2 YFSETQ. CDR3 length equals 13 residues. The CDR3 protein is CASSRGPTDTQYF. In nucleotides, the CDR3 is TGCGCCAGCAGTAGGGGGCCTACAGATACGCAGTATTTT.

This sequence joins TRBV6-5 and TRBJ2-3; the D gene could be TRBD1 or TRBD2 (5 bases each). This CDR3 is 13 amino acids long. The V end lost 2 bases, the J end lost 8 bases, and 11 bases lay between the germline ends. Germline values: CDR1 MNHEY, CDR2 SVGAGI. The DNA of the CDR3 is TGTGCCAGCAGTTACCCCGGGGCAGGTACGCAGTATTTT. Translation: CASSYPGAGTQYF.

J is TRBJ2-1 and V is TRBV11-2; weak D call: TRBD2 (6 bases). Germline values: CDR1 SGHAT, CDR2 FQNNGV. There are 14 residues in the CDR3. Trimming removed 11 bases from V and 4 bases from J, with 18 bases in between. The CDR3 protein is CAGGDFPTYNEQFF. The CDR3 DNA reads as TGTGCCGGAGGGGACTTCCCTACTTACAATGAGCAGTTCTTC.

The chain couples TRBV2 to TRBJ1-3; unclear D gene. Germline lookup yields CDR1 SNHLY and CDR2 FYNNEI. Trimming cost V 6 bases and J 0 bases, with 12 bases left between them. The CDR3 runs to 15 residues. In DNA, the CDR3 is TGTGCCAGCAGAGCCGGCGGAGGCTCTGGAAACACCATATATTTT. Translating gives CASRAGGGSGNTIYF.

The chain recombines TRBV28 with TRBJ1-2; D possibly corresponds to TRBD1 (6 bases). Germline lookup yields CDR1 MDHEN and CDR2 SYDVKM. V lost 5 bases, J lost 3 bases, and 16 bases lay in between. The CDR3 runs 15 residues. The CDR3 DNA reads as TGTGCCAGCAGTCCTCTGGGAGGGGGGGACTATGGCTACACCTTC. Its translation is CASSPLGGGDYGYTF.

The chain employs TRBV7-9 and TRBJ2-7; maybe TRBD2 (6 bases). V was pared by 5 bases and J by 0 bases, with 8 bases between. The germline V gene has CDR1 SEHNR and CDR2 FQNEAQ (reference sequence). The CDR3 totals 13 residues. As DNA, the CDR3 is TGTGCCAGCAGCGGGAGGATCTCCTACGAGCAGTACTTC. As protein: CASSGRISYEQYF.

This chain connects TRBV5-4 to TRBJ2-7, with TRBD2 matching 11 bases. CDR3 size: 15 residues. Germline CDR1 reads SGHNT; CDR2 reads YYREEE (reference sequence). The trim removed 4 bases at V and 6 bases at J, leaving 9 bases unmatched. In DNA form, the CDR3 reads TGTGCCAGCAGCCCCCGGGAACTAGCGGGAGCCGAGCAGTACTTC. It translates to CASSPRELAGAEQYF.

This clone has a handful of counts. The rearrangement links TRBV14 to TRBJ1-4; 7 bases agree with TRBD1. Germline loops: CDR1 SGHDN, CDR2 FVKESK. This CDR3 contains 15 residues. V gave up 1 base and J gave up 7 bases; unmatched junction bases: 6. DNA of the CDR3: TGTGCCAGCAGCCAAGGGACAGGTTGGAGTGAAAAACTGTTTTTT. It is translated as CASSQGTGWSEKLFF. Complete variable domain (other parts from reference TRBV14 and TRBJ1-4): EAGVTQFPSHSVIEKGQTVTLRCDPISGHDNLYWYRRVMGKEIKFLLHFVKESKQDESGMPNNRFLAERTGGTYSTLKVQPAELEDSGVYFCASSQGTGWSEKLFFGSGTQLSVL.

V and J are TRBV7-2 and TRBJ2-7; maybe TRBD2 (6 bases). Germline V gives CDR1 SGHTA, CDR2 FQGNSA. CDR3 length equals 13 residues. Trimming took off 4 bases at V and 6 bases at J, with 13 bases between the two ends. Here the CDR3 reads CASSSPWGGEQYF. In DNA form, the CDR3 reads TGTGCCAGCAGCTCCCCGTGGGGAGGCGAGCAGTACTTC.

This chain links TRBV19 with TRBJ2-5; the D is unclear. The length of the CDR3 is 12 residues. Between the trimmed V and J ends, which lost 6 bases and 7 bases, there was a span of 12 bases. CDR1 LNHDA and CDR2 SQIVND come from the germline V gene (reference sequence). The CDR3 here is CASSAELGTQYF. CDR3 nucleotides: TGTGCCAGTAGCGCCGAGTTGGGGACCCAGTACTTC.

The chain uses TRBV15 and TRBJ1-5; 7 nucleotides agree with TRBD1. The CDR3 spans 15 residues. Germline CDR1 LNHNV, CDR2 YYDKDF (reference sequence). J gave up 3 bases and V 6 bases, and 8 bases lay outside the gene matches. CDR3 protein: CATRQTGATNQPQHF. The CDR3, as DNA: TGTGCCACCAGACAAACAGGGGCGACCAATCAGCCCCAGCATTTT.

This clone was seen only once. The chain uses TRBV27 and TRBJ2-2, with unresolved D. The CDR3 has 17 residues. Germline V gives CDR1 MNHEY, CDR2 SMNVEV (reference sequence). V gave up 6 bases and J gave up 7 bases, with 24 bases separating them. CDR3 bases: TGTGCCAGCAGCCCGATATCTAGGGTCGGGCCGAGCGGGGAGCTGTTTTTT. It codes for CASSPISRVGPSGELFF.

This clone occurred a few times. The chain recombines TRBV19 with TRBJ2-1, with D unclear. This CDR3 contains 15 residues. CDR1 is LNHDA and CDR2 is SQIVND in the germline V gene (reference sequence). V lost 5 bases and J 4 bases, leaving 15 bases between the germline ends. The CDR3 loop is CASSVQGDGYNEQFF. The CDR3 DNA is TGTGCCAGTAGTGTTCAAGGAGATGGGTACAATGAGCAGTTCTTC.

The rearrangement links TRBV6-6 to TRBJ2-1, with 8 bases that match TRBD2. The CDR3 has 15 residues. V was pared by 6 bases and J by 7 bases, with 11 bases of the junction left unmatched. Germline V CDR1 and CDR2: MNHNY, SVGAGI (reference sequence). CDR3 in DNA: TGTGCCAGCAGCCGCGGACTAGCCGTGGGGAATGAGCAGTTCTTC. This gives the protein CASSRGLAVGNEQFF.

V usage is TRBV29-1 and J usage is TRBJ1-5; no clear D. V lost 5 bases to trimming and J lost 4 bases, with 12 bases between them. Germline CDR1 is SQVTM and CDR2 is ANQGSEA. The CDR3 spans 13 residues. The DNA of the CDR3 is TGCAGCGTTATCCTGCAGCCAAATCAGCCCCAGCATTTT. Translated, it gives CSVILQPNQPQHF.

DNA for the CDR3: TGCGCCAGCAGCTTATCCGGGACAGGGGGCACTGAAGCTTTCTTT. It codes for CASSLSGTGGTEAFF. This chain uses TRBV5-1 with TRBJ1-1; 11 bases agree with TRBD1. Germline CDR1 reads SGHRS; CDR2 reads YFSETQ. V lost 2 bases and J lost 4; bases outside the gene matches: 4. This CDR3 spans 15 amino acids.

The chain joins TRBV7-2 to TRBJ2-7; 14 bases map to TRBD2. V lost 5 bases, J lost 5 bases, and 8 bases stayed unmatched. CDR1 and CDR2 (germline): SGHTA, FQGNSA. There are 16 residues in the CDR3. The CDR3 loop reads CASSARTSGRTHEQYF. The CDR3, as DNA: TGTGCCAGCAGCGCTAGGACTAGCGGGAGGACCCACGAGCAGTACTTC.

The V and J genes are TRBV4-2 and TRBJ1-5; 8 nucleotides agree with TRBD1. This CDR3 contains 15 residues. Trimming cost V 8 bases and J 5 bases; bases outside gene matches: 11. Germline V gene sequence: CDR1 LGHNA, CDR2 YNFKEQ. The CDR3 DNA is TGTGCCAGCGGTCTTGTGGACAGGGAAGATCAGCCCCAGCATTTT. It codes for CASGLVDREDQPQHF.

The V call is TRBV7-3, the J call TRBJ2-7; D not resolved. The V end was cut by 1 base, the J end by 2 bases, with 6 bases between. CDR3 length: 13 amino acids. CDR1 SGHTA and CDR2 FQGTGA come from the germline V gene. The CDR3 reads CASSLSPAYEQYF. In nucleotides, the CDR3 is TGTGCCAGCAGCTTAAGTCCGGCCTACGAGCAGTACTTC.

This clone was recorded a few times. The rearrangement links TRBV7-2 to TRBJ2-7; D is possibly TRBD2 (5 bases). The CDR3 is 15 amino acids. The V gene lost 1 base and the J gene lost 2 bases, with 12 bases spanning the gap. Germline V gene data show CDR1 as SGHTA and CDR2 as FQGNSA. CDR3 loop: CASSLGPGMAYEQYF. CDR3 nucleotides: TGTGCCAGCAGCTTAGGGCCGGGGATGGCCTACGAGCAGTACTTC.